What follows are 15 T cell receptor beta chains derived from one specimen sequenced in a study of T cell clonotyping in hematopoietic cell transplantation. Here immunoSEQ multiplex PCR was the method, and the copy in TCRdb shows in-frame clones only, minus some. The sample has roughly 5,000 clones; about 66% are singletons. Sequencing used PBMCs, obtained 180 days after allogeneic stem cell transplant. The receptor source for this set is a male patient aged 50 to 59 who had an allogeneic stem cell transplant from an unrelated donor, so the T cells may come from the graft donor. Some clones in this sample may be carry-over from other donors' samples.

V and J are TRBV29-1 and TRBJ2-2; no reliable D call. V dropped 2 bases and J dropped 5 bases, with 3 bases sitting between them. This CDR3 has 11 amino acids. From germline, CDR1 is SQVTM and CDR2 ANQGSEA. CDR3 region: CSVERTGELFF. The CDR3 nucleotides read TGCAGCGTTGAACGGACCGGGGAGCTGTTTTTT.

By proportion, this clone is medium-sized. The chain uses TRBV10-3 and TRBJ1-6; D is possibly TRBD1 (5 bases). Germline V gives CDR1 ENHRY, CDR2 SYGVKD. This CDR3 contains 14 residues. The germline V and J ends were trimmed by 6 bases and 6 bases, with 12 bases remaining between them. CDR3 region: CAIRGLDSNSPLHF. The CDR3 DNA is TGTGCCATCAGGGGGCTGGATTCTAATTCACCCCTCCACTTT.

This clone was detected a few times. The chain carries TRBV18 and TRBJ1-3; D ambiguous. The CDR3 runs 13 residues. The germline CDR1 and CDR2 sequences are KGHSH and LQKENI. V lost 6 bases and J lost 7, with 13 bases in between. CDR3 DNA: TGTGCCAGCTCTCGGGAGGTTTGGAACACCATATATTTT. The encoded protein is CASSREVWNTIYF. Filled out from reference TRBV18 and TRBJ1-3, the complete variable domain reads NAGVMQNPRHLVRRRGQEARLRCSPMKGHSHVYWYRQLPEEGLKFMVYLQKENIIDESGMPKERFSAEFPKEGPSILRIQQVVRGDSAAYFCASSREVWNTIYFGEGSWLTVV.

This clone was picked up one time. The chain combines TRBV2 with TRBJ2-1; D is unclear. Trimming left V 4 bases short and J 7 bases short, with 5 bases between. This CDR3 comprises 11 residues. Germline-derived CDR1 and CDR2 are SNHLY and FYNNEI. The CDR3 coding sequence is TGTGCCAGCAGTGTGGGTAATGAGCAGTTCTTC. It specifies CASSVGNEQFF.

The J gene is TRBJ1-1, the V gene TRBV5-6; 11 nucleotides align to TRBD1. This CDR3 contains 12 residues. Trimming removed 4 bases from V and 11 bases from J; junction bases left unmatched: 4. From germline, CDR1 is SGHDT and CDR2 YYEEEE. For the CDR3, the DNA is TGTGCCAGCAGCCCGGGACAGGGGGGGGCTTTCTTT. Translation gives CASSPGQGGAFF.

V gene TRBV30 combines with J gene TRBJ2-5; D possibly corresponds to TRBD1 (6 bases). The J call may be incorrect, as the DNA end agrees better with TRBJ2-7. Germline V CDR1 and CDR2: GTSNPN, SVGIG (reference sequence). CDR3 length equals 14 residues. CDR3 residues: CAWIAGTLTYEQYF. DNA of the CDR3: TGTGCCTGGATCGCCGGGACACTCACCTACGAGCAGTACTTC.

The gene calls are TRBV7-9 and TRBJ2-7; D remains unclear. Germline CDR1 SEHNR, CDR2 FQNEAQ (reference sequence). This CDR3 comprises 11 residues. V was trimmed by 5 bases and J by 3 bases, leaving 5 bases between them. DNA of the CDR3: TGTGCCAGCAGCGGGCTCTACGAGCAGTACTTC. Translation gives CASSGLYEQYF.

The chain links TRBV28 to TRBJ1-5; D is unclear. This CDR3 has 15 amino acids. Germline assignment: CDR1 MDHEN and CDR2 SYDVKM. Trimming took off 6 bases at V and 0 bases at J, with 12 bases between the two ends. The CDR3 DNA sequence: TGTGCCAGCAGCCCCGGCCCGGGTAGCAATCAGCCCCAGCATTTT. Its translation is CASSPGPGSNQPQHF.

This clone was counted a single time. This chain uses TRBV4-1 with TRBJ2-7, with D possibly matching TRBD2 (7 bases). Germline V gives CDR1 MGHRA, CDR2 YSYEKL. V was pared by 3 bases and J by 4 bases, with 22 bases between. The CDR3 consists of 17 residues. Here the CDR3 DNA reads TGCGCCAGCAGCCATATTCCCGCGGGGGCAAGGGGGTACGAGCAGTACTTC. Its translation: CASSHIPAGARGYEQYF.

This clone was found a few times. The rearrangement links TRBV5-1 to TRBJ1-6; TRBD1 aligns across 7 bases. Germline loops: CDR1 SGHRS, CDR2 YFSETQ. The CDR3 extends over 15 amino acids. Losses at the gene ends were 4 bases for V and 9 bases for J; bases not matched to a gene: 10. This CDR3 reads CASSVSSGGRSPLHF. The CDR3 DNA reads TGCGCCAGCAGCGTGTCCTCAGGGGGACGTTCACCCCTCCACTTT.

This sequence joins TRBV5-1 and TRBJ1-6; 9 bases align to TRBD1. Germline V lookup: CDR1 SGHRS, CDR2 YFSETQ. Losses at the gene ends were 1 base for V and 10 bases for J; bases not matched to a gene: 6. This CDR3 has 15 residues. Written as DNA, the CDR3 is TGCGCCAGCAGCTTGAAGGGACAGGGTGGATCACCCCTCCACTTT. Amino acids: CASSLKGQGGSPLHF. The entire variable domain, with the rest obtained from reference TRBV5-1 and TRBJ1-6, is as follows: KAGVTQTPRYLIKTRGQQVTLSCSPISGHRSVSWYQQTPGQGLQFLFEYFSETQRNKGNFPGRFSGRQFSNSRSEMNVSTLELGDSALYLCASSLKGQGGSPLHFGNGTRLTVT.

This clone was seen more than once but under ten times. The chain links TRBV5-4 to TRBJ2-5; weak D call: TRBD2 (6 bases). Germline V gene data show CDR1 as SGHNT and CDR2 as YYREEE (reference sequence). The CDR3 extends over 14 amino acids. Trimming cost V 3 bases and J 5 bases, with 14 bases left between them. The CDR3 sequence is CASSSGAGYETQYF. The CDR3 coding sequence is TGTGCCAGCAGCTCCGGGGCGGGGTATGAGACCCAGTACTTC. The complete variable domain, with remaining parts taken from reference TRBV5-4 and TRBJ2-5, reads ETGVTQSPTHLIKTRGQQVTLRCSSQSGHNTVSWYQQALGQGPQFIFQYYREEENGRGNFPPRFSGLQFPNYSSELNVNALELDDSALYLCASSSGAGYETQYFGPGTRLLVL.

The chain couples TRBV29-1 to TRBJ2-7; TRBD1 aligns across 9 bases. The germline CDR1 and CDR2 sequences are SQVTM and ANQGSEA. After removal of 5 bases from V and 6 bases from J, the junction contained 8 bases not matched to a gene. The CDR3 covers 13 residues. In nucleotides, the CDR3 is TGCAGCGTTCAAGGGACAGGGTTGGGCGAGCAGTACTTC. Translation gives CSVQGTGLGEQYF.

The sample holds a few counts of this clone. J is TRBJ1-5 and V is TRBV5-6; TRBD1 is a possible D gene (5 bases). Germline loops: CDR1 SGHDT, CDR2 YYEEEE. CDR3 length: 14 residues. Trimming took 4 bases from V and 2 from J, leaving 10 bases between them. CDR3 nucleotide sequence: TGTGCCAGCAGCCTAGGGGTGGGCAATCAGCCCCAGCATTTT. It encodes CASSLGVGNQPQHF.

This chain connects TRBV6-1 to TRBJ1-1; D is undetermined. The V end was cut by 5 bases, the J end by 4 bases, with 11 bases between. The CDR3 has 13 amino acids. Germline V gives CDR1 MNHNS, CDR2 SASEGT. CDR3 loop: CASSPTRFTEAFF. DNA for the CDR3: TGTGCCAGCAGTCCTACACGGTTCACTGAAGCTTTCTTT.